The 26 T cell receptor beta chains in this list originate from one sample, sequenced in a study of T cells in Graves' hyperthyroidism and ophthalmopathy. It was RNA transcripts that yielded the amplified TCR beta CDR3 regions. When the TCR CDR3 underwent first-round RT-PCR, the HTBI primer set was used. Each CDR3 protein is one row after TCRdb ran MiXCR on the multiplex PCR reads. Of about 640,000 distinct CDR3 sequences listed, roughly 15% are singletons. The sequencing input was blood. The source is a woman aged 45-65 years with Graves' ophthalmopathy.

CDR3 residues: CASQRGRDGELFF. The CDR3 coding sequence is TGTGCCAGTCAGAGGGGGCGCGACGGGGAGCTGTTTTTT. The chain has TRBV19 and TRBJ2-2; 7 positions agree with TRBD1. CDR1 and CDR2 (germline): LNHDA, SQIVND (reference sequence). The J segment lost 7 bases and the V segment lost 8 bases, leaving 7 bases of the junction unmatched. The CDR3 extends over 13 amino acids.

In its sample, this clonotype was seen many times. The junction departs from germline at one end; a sequencing error may be responsible. CDR3 sequence (DNA): TGTGCTAGCAGCTTAGGGACTAGCGGTCTTTGGGATGAGCAGTTCTTC. This encodes CASSLGTSGLWDEQFF. The chain joins TRBV7-7 to TRBJ2-1, with TRBD2 identical over 11 bases. Germline V gene sequence: CDR1 SSHAT, CDR2 FNYEAQ (reference sequence). This CDR3 is 16 amino acids long.

The sample holds a few counts of this clonotype. The chain uses TRBV28 and TRBJ1-3, with D uncertain. The germline V and J ends were trimmed by 6 bases and 0 bases, with 15 bases remaining between them. Per germline, CDR1 MDHEN and CDR2 SYDVKM. This CDR3 has 16 amino acids. The CDR3 spells CASSPFRMISGNTIYF. The CDR3 region has the DNA TGTGCCAGCAGCCCCTTTAGGATGATCTCTGGAAACACCATATATTTT.

This clonotype was picked up many times. The CDR3 is CSATRDRASYEQYF. The CDR3 nucleotides read TGCAGTGCTACGCGGGACAGGGCCAGCTACGAGCAGTACTTC. The rearrangement joins TRBV20-1 to TRBJ2-7; TRBD1 matches at 9 bases. This CDR3 is 14 amino acids long. J was trimmed by 3 bases and V by 4 bases; bases with no gene match: 7. Germline V gene data show CDR1 as DFQATT and CDR2 as SNEGSKA (reference sequence).

This clonotype was seen at least ten times. This rearrangement joins TRBV7-6 to TRBJ2-1; no reliable D call. This CDR3 spans 12 amino acids. From germline, CDR1 is SGHVS and CDR2 FNYEAQ. V was pared by 3 bases and J by 9 bases, with 9 bases between. CDR3 protein: CASSFPLTEQFF. CDR3 bases: TGTGCCAGCAGCTTTCCCCTGACTGAGCAGTTCTTC.

This clonotype was found many times. This chain connects TRBV29-1 to TRBJ1-2; 8 bases are shared with TRBD1. CDR1 and CDR2 (germline): SQVTM, ANQGSEA. The J segment lost 2 bases and the V segment lost 2 bases, leaving 7 bases of the junction unmatched. The CDR3 runs to 15 residues. CDR3 region: CSVEPGAGGNYGYTF. CDR3 bases: TGCAGCGTTGAACCTGGGGCAGGGGGCAACTATGGCTACACCTTC.

This clonotype was seen a handful of times. This may stem from a read error, because a much larger clone lies one nucleotide away. The chain uses TRBV28 and TRBJ2-1; 13 bases align to TRBD2. There are 16 residues in the CDR3. Germline assignment: CDR1 MDHEN and CDR2 SYDVKM. J was trimmed by 4 bases and V by 4 bases; bases with no gene match: 4. As DNA, the CDR3 is TGTGCCAGCAGTTGGGTGACTAGCGGGGGGTACAATGAGCAGTTCTTC. It yields the protein CASSWVTSGGYNEQFF.

Of note for this clonotype: One base away lies a much larger clone, so this may be a sequencing read error. V and J are TRBV12-3 or TRBV12-4 and TRBJ2-7; 9 nucleotides match TRBD1. This CDR3 region has 14 residues. Unmatched junction bases numbered 3, after V lost 4 bases and J lost 2 bases. CDR3 region: CASSWGTGPYEQYF. Here the CDR3 DNA reads TGTGCCAGCAGTTGGGGGACAGGGCCCTACGAGCAGTACTTC.

This clonotype showed up many times. The CDR3, as DNA: TGCAGTGCCTGGAAAAGATTCGCGAACACTGAAGCTTTCTTT. Its protein product is CSAWKRFANTEAFF. V gene TRBV20-1 combines with J gene TRBJ1-1; D is ambiguous. V lost 6 bases and J lost 1, with 15 bases in between. Looked up from germline, CDR1 is DFQATT and CDR2 is SNEGSKA (reference sequence). This CDR3 contains 14 residues.

V and J are TRBV28 and TRBJ1-5; D gene uncertain. There are 15 residues in the CDR3. Germline loops: CDR1 MDHEN, CDR2 SYDVKM. The V end lost 2 bases, the J end lost 5 bases, and 13 bases lay between the germline ends. The CDR3 loop reads CASSLIHREDQPQHF. DNA for the CDR3: TGTGCCAGCAGTTTAATTCATAGGGAGGATCAGCCCCAGCATTTT.

This clonotype was recorded at least ten times. The CDR3 sequence: CASSLFVGDGETQYF. The CDR3 DNA follows: TGTGCCAGCAGTTTATTCGTAGGGGATGGAGAGACCCAGTACTTC. This chain joins TRBV28 and TRBJ2-5; possibly TRBD1 for D (5 bases). The length of the CDR3 is 15 residues. Per the germline V gene, CDR1 is MDHEN and CDR2 is SYDVKM. Trimming took 1 base from V and 4 from J, leaving 13 bases between them.

V and J are TRBV6-5 and TRBJ2-2, with TRBD1 matching over 8 bases. The germline V gene has CDR1 MNHEY and CDR2 SVGAGI. V gave up 3 bases and J gave up 3 bases; unmatched junction bases: 6. The CDR3 consists of 16 residues. The CDR3 loop reads CASSYADRGDTGELFF. CDR3 nucleotide sequence: TGTGCCAGCAGTTATGCCGACAGGGGAGACACCGGGGAGCTGTTTTTT.

This clonotype has at least ten counts. The chain uses TRBV28 and TRBJ1-2, with D possibly matching TRBD1 (6 bases). This CDR3 is 14 amino acids long. Trimming cost V 5 bases and J 4 bases, with 14 bases left between them. CDR1 and CDR2 from the germline V gene are MDHEN and SYDVKM. CDR3 sequence reads: CASSTSGTLYGYTF. As DNA, the CDR3 is TGTGCCAGCAGTACTTCCGGGACACTCTATGGCTACACCTTC.

J is TRBJ1-2 and V is TRBV7-2; the D gene is possibly TRBD1 (5 bases). CDR3 size: 15 residues. Trimming took off 1 base at V and 6 bases at J, with 15 bases between the two ends. The V gene's germline CDR1 is SGHTA and CDR2 FQGNSA. The CDR3 loop is CASSLERDWVHGYTF. The DNA of the CDR3 is TGTGCCAGCAGCTTAGAGAGGGACTGGGTGCATGGCTACACCTTC. Looking up the rest from reference TRBV7-2 and TRBJ1-2 gives the full variable domain: GAGVSQSPSNKVTEKGKDVELRCDPISGHTALYWYRQSLGQGLEFLIYFQGNSAPDKSGLPSDRFSAERTGGSVSTLTIQRTQQEDSAVYLCASSLERDWVHGYTFGSGTRLTVV.

This sequence joins TRBV19 and TRBJ1-5; weak D call: TRBD1 (5 bases). The CDR3 is made up of 14 amino acids. Per the germline V gene, CDR1 is LNHDA and CDR2 is SQIVND (reference sequence). The V gene lost 5 bases and the J gene lost 5 bases, with 13 bases spanning the gap. CDR3 in DNA: TGTGCCAGTAGTTATCTCGACAGCCATCAGCCCCAGCATTTT. It encodes CASSYLDSHQPQHF.

This clonotype showed up many times. The J gene is TRBJ2-7, the V gene TRBV28; possibly TRBD1 for D (6 bases). Germline CDR1 and CDR2: MDHEN and SYDVKM. The CDR3 spans 15 residues. The V gene lost 3 bases and the J gene lost 5 bases, with 17 bases spanning the gap. CDR3 sequence reads: CASSLPLTGFDEQYF. CDR3 coding DNA: TGTGCCAGCAGTTTGCCACTAACAGGGTTCGACGAGCAGTACTTC.

In this sample, this clonotype turned up a few times. V and J are TRBV19 and TRBJ2-1, with TRBD2 as a possible D gene (9 bases). There are 19 residues in the CDR3. The germline gives CDR1 LNHDA, CDR2 SQIVND (reference sequence). V dropped 4 bases and J dropped 7 bases, with 29 bases sitting between them. The CDR3 reads CASSRGRDRWLAGKNEQFF. The CDR3 nucleotides are TGTGCCAGTAGTAGAGGTCGGGACAGGTGGCTAGCGGGGAAGAATGAGCAGTTCTTC.

This clonotype was seen more than once but under ten times. This chain connects TRBV20-1 to TRBJ2-6; D tentatively fits TRBD1 or TRBD2 (5 bases each). The CDR3 contains 15 residues. Trimming removed 6 bases from V and 2 bases from J, with 14 bases in between. Germline assignment: CDR1 DFQATT and CDR2 SNEGSKA (reference sequence). CDR3 nucleotide sequence: TGCAGTGCAACCCCCAGAGGGGCTGGGGCCAACGTCCTGACTTTC. Protein sequence: CSATPRGAGANVLTF.

In this sample, this clonotype turned up many times. The genes are TRBV24-1 and TRBJ2-2; 12 bases line up with TRBD1. V lost 1 base, J lost 1 base, and 9 bases stayed unmatched. The CDR3 spans 20 residues. Germline V gene data show CDR1 as KGHDR and CDR2 as SFDVKD. CDR3 DNA sequence: TGTGCCACCAGTGATTTTTACGGGACAGGGGGCGTATTGAACACCGGGGAGCTGTTTTTT. Translation: CATSDFYGTGGVLNTGELFF.

Regarding this clonotype: With a much larger clone just one base away, this may be a read error. This chain links TRBV9 with TRBJ2-1; D unclear. In germline, CDR1 is SGDLS, CDR2 YYNGEE. The CDR3 has 12 amino acids. The chain's CDR3 is CTSSHGPNEQFF. The CDR3 nucleotides are TGTACCAGCAGCCACGGCCCGAATGAGCAGTTCTTC.

The chain joins TRBV20-1 to TRBJ2-1, with D perhaps TRBD1 or TRBD2 (5 bases each). CDR1 and CDR2 from the germline V gene are DFQATT and SNEGSKA (reference sequence). Trimming cost V 3 bases and J 9 bases, with 24 bases left between them. This CDR3 has 16 residues. CDR3 loop: CSASPLGAAPRGEQFF. CDR3 DNA: TGCAGTGCTAGCCCCCTTGGAGCGGCACCGAGGGGTGAGCAGTTCTTC.

This clonotype was seen at least ten times. The J gene is TRBJ2-1, the V gene TRBV5-1; TRBD1 matches at 8 bases. This CDR3 comprises 15 residues. V dropped 0 bases and J dropped 7; count of bases not matched to a gene: 6. Germline lookup yields CDR1 SGHRS and CDR2 YFSETQ. CDR3 in DNA: TGCGCCAGCAGCTTGGGGGGCCAGGGGGCGAATGAGCAGTTCTTC. Amino acids: CASSLGGQGANEQFF.

This clonotype was found many times. The rearrangement uses TRBV7-3 and TRBJ2-2; 10 nucleotides align to TRBD1. The CDR3 contains 16 residues. V shed 6 bases, J shed 0 bases, and the junction held 4 bases outside the gene matches. Germline CDR1 SGHTA, CDR2 FQGTGA. CDR3 sequence (DNA): TGTGCCAGCAGTTACGGACAGGGGGCGAACACCGGGGAGCTGTTTTTT. Translation: CASSYGQGANTGELFF.

Only a few counts were recorded for this clonotype. The chain joins TRBV7-9 to TRBJ1-1, with 7 bases aligning to TRBD1. Trimming cost V 5 bases and J 5 bases; bases outside gene matches: 2. CDR1 is SEHNR, CDR2 FQNEAQ, per germline (reference sequence). The CDR3 sequence is 12 residues long. DNA of the CDR3: TGTGCCAGCAGCACAGGGGAGACTGAAGCTTTCTTT. It translates to CASSTGETEAFF.

This clonotype showed up many times. The chain carries TRBV3-1 and TRBJ2-1; TRBD2 matches at 7 bases. Looked up from germline, CDR1 is LGHDT and CDR2 is YNNKEL (reference sequence). The CDR3 consists of 16 residues. The trim removed 3 bases at V and 8 bases at J, leaving 13 bases unmatched. DNA for the CDR3: TGTGCCAGCAGCCAGGGCCCAGCGGGGTTTGGGGATGAGCAGTTCTTC. Translation: CASSQGPAGFGDEQFF.

The table lists this clonotype with many counts. The chain links TRBV3-1 to TRBJ2-1, with 12 bases identical to TRBD2. The CDR3 loop spans 16 amino acids. Germline V gene data show CDR1 as LGHDT and CDR2 as YNNKEL (reference sequence). The trim removed 4 bases at V and 7 bases at J, leaving 8 bases unmatched. CDR3 sequence: CASSPPSGRAVNEQFF. CDR3 bases: TGTGCCAGCAGCCCGCCTAGCGGGAGGGCCGTGAATGAGCAGTTCTTC.